This note documents a single TCR beta chain sequence. The antigen is not known. PCR amplification relied on 60 Vbeta primers (plus 13 Jbeta primers). Libraries were prepared by immunoSEQ multiplex PCR; TCRdb keeps only in-frame clonotypes and omits some of them. The data hold tens of thousands of clones, with around three quarters observed a single time. This sample was taken from a study of cytomegalovirus exposure and HLA in healthy donors. This CDR3 has 16 amino acids. The V end was cut by 0 bases, the J end by 2 bases, with 11 bases between. CDR1 SGHRS and CDR2 YFSETQ come from the germline V gene. Overall study findings and caveats: Based on reports, TCR beta sequences accurately predicted HLA-A and HLA-B alleles for most subjects.

Sequencing was done on a sample of PBMCs. This chain uses TRBV5-1 with TRBJ2-2; D unresolved. This TCR came from a man aged 25 to 45 in good health and CMV-seronegative. The CDR3: CASSLGILSNTGELFF. The CDR3 coding sequence is TGCGCCAGCAGCTTGGGAATCCTTAGTAACACCGGGGAGCTGTTTTTT.